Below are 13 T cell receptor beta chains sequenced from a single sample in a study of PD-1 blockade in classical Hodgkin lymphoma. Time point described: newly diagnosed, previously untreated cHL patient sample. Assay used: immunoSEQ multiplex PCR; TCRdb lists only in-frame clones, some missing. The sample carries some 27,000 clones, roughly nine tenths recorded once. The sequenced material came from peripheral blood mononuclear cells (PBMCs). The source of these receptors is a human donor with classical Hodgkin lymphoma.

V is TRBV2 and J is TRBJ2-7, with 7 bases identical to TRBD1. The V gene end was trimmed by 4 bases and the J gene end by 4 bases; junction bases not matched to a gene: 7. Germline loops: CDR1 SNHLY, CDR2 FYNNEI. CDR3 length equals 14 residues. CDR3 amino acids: CASSGTGRVYEQYF. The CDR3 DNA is TGTGCCAGCAGTGGGACAGGCCGGGTTTACGAGCAGTACTTC.

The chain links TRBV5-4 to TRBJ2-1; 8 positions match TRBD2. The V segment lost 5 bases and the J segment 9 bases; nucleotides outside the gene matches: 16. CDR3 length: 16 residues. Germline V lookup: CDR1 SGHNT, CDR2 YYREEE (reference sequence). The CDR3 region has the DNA TGTGCCAGCAGTACTGCGGGAGTGTCTCGGGGGGGTGAGCAGTTCTTC. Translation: CASSTAGVSRGGEQFF. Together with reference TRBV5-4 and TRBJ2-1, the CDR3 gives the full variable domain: ETGVTQSPTHLIKTRGQQVTLRCSSQSGHNTVSWYQQALGQGPQFIFQYYREEENGRGNFPPRFSGLQFPNYSSELNVNALELDDSALYLCASSTAGVSRGGEQFFGPGTRLTVL.

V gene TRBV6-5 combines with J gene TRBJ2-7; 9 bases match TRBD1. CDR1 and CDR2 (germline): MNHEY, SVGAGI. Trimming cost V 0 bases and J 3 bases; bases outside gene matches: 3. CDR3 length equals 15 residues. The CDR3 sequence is CASSYSGQGSYEQYF. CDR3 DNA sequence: TGTGCCAGCAGTTACTCAGGACAGGGGAGCTACGAGCAGTACTTC.

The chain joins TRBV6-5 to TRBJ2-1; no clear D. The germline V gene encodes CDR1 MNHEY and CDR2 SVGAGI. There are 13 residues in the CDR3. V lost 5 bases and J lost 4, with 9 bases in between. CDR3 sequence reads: CASSKGRYNEQFF. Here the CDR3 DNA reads TGTGCCAGCAGTAAGGGCCGGTACAATGAGCAGTTCTTC.

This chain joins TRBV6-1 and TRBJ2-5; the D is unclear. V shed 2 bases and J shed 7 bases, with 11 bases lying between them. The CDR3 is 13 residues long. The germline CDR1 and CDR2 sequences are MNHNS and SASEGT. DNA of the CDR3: TGTGCCAGCAGTGAATTGGCCTCGGGGACCCAGTACTTC. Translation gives CASSELASGTQYF.

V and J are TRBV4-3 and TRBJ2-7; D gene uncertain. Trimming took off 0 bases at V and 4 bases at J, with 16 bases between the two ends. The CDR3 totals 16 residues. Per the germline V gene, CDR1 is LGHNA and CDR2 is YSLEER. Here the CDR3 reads CASSQEPATGQYEQYF. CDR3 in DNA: TGCGCCAGCAGCCAAGAACCGGCGACGGGTCAGTACGAGCAGTACTTC.

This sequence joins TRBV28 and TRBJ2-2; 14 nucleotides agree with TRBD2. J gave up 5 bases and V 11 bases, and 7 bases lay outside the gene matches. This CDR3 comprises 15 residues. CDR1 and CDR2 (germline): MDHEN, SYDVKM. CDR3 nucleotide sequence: TGTGCCGACCGGGGACTAGCGGGAGTTACCGGGGAGCTGTTTTTT. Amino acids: CADRGLAGVTGELFF.

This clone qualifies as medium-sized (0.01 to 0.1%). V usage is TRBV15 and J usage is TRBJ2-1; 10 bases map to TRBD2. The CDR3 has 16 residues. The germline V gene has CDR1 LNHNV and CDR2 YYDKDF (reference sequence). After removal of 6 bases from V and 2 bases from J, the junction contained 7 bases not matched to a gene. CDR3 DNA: TGTGCCACCAGTCGGAAGCGGGAGGGGCCCTACAATGAGCAGTTCTTC. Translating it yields CATSRKREGPYNEQFF.

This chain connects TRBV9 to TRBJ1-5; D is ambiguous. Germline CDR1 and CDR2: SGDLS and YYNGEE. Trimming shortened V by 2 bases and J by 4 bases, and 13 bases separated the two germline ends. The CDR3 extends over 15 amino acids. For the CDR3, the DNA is TGTGCCAGCAGCGTTGGACTGGAACCTAATCAGCCCCAGCATTTT. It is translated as CASSVGLEPNQPQHF.

CDR3 sequence reads: CASSQDLGASEHYGYTF. The CDR3 region has the DNA TGCGCCAGCAGCCAAGATCTCGGGGCTAGTGAGCACTATGGCTACACCTTC. This chain uses TRBV4-3 with TRBJ1-2, with D possibly being TRBD1 (5 bases). Deletions cut 0 bases from V and 3 bases from J, with 17 bases between. CDR3 size: 17 residues. Germline CDR1 reads LGHNA; CDR2 reads YSLEER.

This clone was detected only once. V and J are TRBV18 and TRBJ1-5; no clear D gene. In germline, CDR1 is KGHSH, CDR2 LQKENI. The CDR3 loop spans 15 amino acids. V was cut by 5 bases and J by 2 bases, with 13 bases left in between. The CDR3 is CASSIAGNGNQPQHF. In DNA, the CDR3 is TGTGCCAGCTCAATAGCGGGGAACGGCAATCAGCCCCAGCATTTT.

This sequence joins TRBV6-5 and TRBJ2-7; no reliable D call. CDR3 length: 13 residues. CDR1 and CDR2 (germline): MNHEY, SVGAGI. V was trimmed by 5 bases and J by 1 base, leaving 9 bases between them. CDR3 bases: TGTGCCAGCAGTCTTGGTTCGTCCTACGAGCAGTACTTC. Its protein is CASSLGSSYEQYF.

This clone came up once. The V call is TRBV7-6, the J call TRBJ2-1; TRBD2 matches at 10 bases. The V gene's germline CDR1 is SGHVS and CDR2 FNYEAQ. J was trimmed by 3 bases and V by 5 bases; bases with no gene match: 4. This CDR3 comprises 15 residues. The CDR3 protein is CASSPRTSGYNEQFF. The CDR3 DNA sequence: TGTGCCAGCAGCCCACGGACTAGCGGCTACAATGAGCAGTTCTTC.